The next 15 T cell receptor beta chains were all read from a single sample in a study of cytomegalovirus exposure and HLA in healthy donors. Generated by immunoSEQ multiplex PCR, the TCRdb table keeps only in-frame clones and is missing some. The top ten clones hold 0.95% to 1.3% of a sample with 100,000 to 150,000 clones, 80% to 90% of them seen once. The sequencing sample was made of PBMCs. The receptors stem from a woman under 30 in good health and CMV-seronegative.

This clone was recorded only once. This rearrangement joins TRBV4-2 to TRBJ2-3, with D possibly TRBD1 on 6 matching bases. The V end lost 0 bases, the J end lost 0 bases, and 13 bases lay between the germline ends. The CDR3 runs 17 residues. The germline gives CDR1 LGHNA, CDR2 YNFKEQ. The CDR3 sequence is CASSQEVGGGSTDTQYF. Here the CDR3 DNA reads TGTGCCAGCAGCCAAGAGGTTGGGGGCGGTAGCACAGATACGCAGTATTTT.

The V call is TRBV5-4, the J call TRBJ2-1, with 9 positions matching TRBD2. V trimming: 2 bases; J trimming: 5 bases; junction bases outside the gene matches: 5. The CDR3 loop spans 15 amino acids. From germline, CDR1 is SGHNT and CDR2 YYREEE (reference sequence). CDR3 residues: CASSLIAGENNEQFF. Written as DNA, the CDR3 is TGTGCCAGCAGCTTAATAGCGGGAGAGAACAATGAGCAGTTCTTC.

The chain employs TRBV28 and TRBJ1-1; D is possibly TRBD1 (5 bases). Germline-derived CDR1 and CDR2 are MDHEN and SYDVKM. The CDR3 loop spans 13 amino acids. Trimming took off 10 bases at V and 0 bases at J, with 12 bases between the two ends. This CDR3 reads CATNGGLNTEAFF. The CDR3 nucleotides read TGTGCCACCAACGGGGGTTTGAACACTGAAGCTTTCTTT.

The chain couples TRBV6-5 to TRBJ2-2; a possible D gene is TRBD2 (5 bases). Germline V CDR1 and CDR2: MNHEY, SVGAGI. V was cut by 5 bases and J by 5 bases, with 12 bases left in between. The CDR3 length is 14 residues. The CDR3 reads CASSHGEGTGELFF. DNA of the CDR3: TGTGCCAGCAGTCACGGAGAGGGAACCGGGGAGCTGTTTTTT.

The chain couples TRBV6-5 to TRBJ1-1; D may be TRBD1 (5 bases). Deletions cut 2 bases from V and 4 bases from J, with 14 bases between. Germline V lookup: CDR1 MNHEY, CDR2 SVGAGI. The CDR3 covers 15 residues. The CDR3 DNA is TGTGCCAGCAGTTACGGGGGGGGAGGTGGCACTGAAGCTTTCTTT. Its protein is CASSYGGGGGTEAFF.

The genes are TRBV7-9 and TRBJ1-6; D perhaps matches TRBD1 (5 bases). Between the trimmed V and J ends, which lost 5 bases and 2 bases, there was a span of 16 bases. This CDR3 contains 17 residues. CDR1 is SEHNR and CDR2 is FQNEAQ in the germline V gene (reference sequence). The CDR3 loop is CASSPKLRGAYNSPLHF. The CDR3 DNA follows: TGTGCCAGCAGCCCAAAACTGCGGGGGGCCTATAATTCACCCCTCCACTTT.

The V and J genes are TRBV4-1 and TRBJ2-5; a possible D gene is TRBD1 (6 bases). Germline CDR1 MGHRA, CDR2 YSYEKL. The CDR3 runs 14 residues. Deletions cut 4 bases from V and 5 bases from J, with 14 bases between. For the CDR3, the DNA is TGCGCCAGCAGCCTAATGGGGGCTGAGGAGACCCAGTACTTC. Protein sequence: CASSLMGAEETQYF.

This chain uses TRBV7-9 with TRBJ1-2; TRBD1 might be the D (6 bases). There are 13 residues in the CDR3. Trimming shortened V by 2 bases and J by 8 bases, and 12 bases separated the two germline ends. The germline V gene encodes CDR1 SEHNR and CDR2 FQNEAQ (reference sequence). CDR3 residues: CASSLRGNLGYTF. CDR3 coding DNA: TGTGCCAGCAGCTTAAGGGGGAACTTGGGCTACACCTTC.

The chain carries TRBV18 and TRBJ2-4; maybe TRBD2 (5 bases). This CDR3 has 13 residues. Germline V gene data show CDR1 as KGHSH and CDR2 as LQKENI. V was shortened by 5 bases and J by 6 bases, with 11 bases between the two germline ends. CDR3 protein: CASSGEGGNIQYF. CDR3 coding DNA: TGTGCCAGCTCAGGTGAGGGCGGAAACATTCAGTACTTC.

The V gene is TRBV5-1, the J gene TRBJ1-2, with 9 bases fitting TRBD1. V was pared by 0 bases and J by 8 bases, with 8 bases of the junction left unmatched. Germline CDR1 reads SGHRS; CDR2 reads YFSETQ. This CDR3 spans 15 amino acids. The CDR3: CASSLAPGQGFGYTF. The CDR3 DNA is TGCGCCAGCAGCTTGGCGCCGGGACAGGGTTTCGGCTACACCTTC.

The V gene is TRBV2, the J gene TRBJ2-3; D gene unclear. This CDR3 comprises 13 residues. The germline gives CDR1 SNHLY, CDR2 FYNNEI. V gave up 6 bases and J gave up 2 bases, with 9 bases separating them. The CDR3 loop is CASSGRLTDTQYF. In DNA form, the CDR3 reads TGTGCCAGCAGCGGAAGACTCACAGATACGCAGTATTTT.

The chain has TRBV5-1 and TRBJ1-1, with 7 bases fitting TRBD1. This CDR3 spans 18 amino acids. Germline-derived CDR1 and CDR2 are SGHRS and YFSETQ. V gave up 0 bases and J gave up 4 bases; unmatched junction bases: 15. CDR3 sequence reads: CASSLGTTGSGSITEAFF. The CDR3 DNA reads as TGCGCCAGCAGCTTGGGGACGACAGGGTCTGGGTCAATCACTGAAGCTTTCTTT.

The rearrangement links TRBV5-4 to TRBJ2-1; no clear D gene. V was pared by 2 bases and J by 7 bases, with 13 bases between. The CDR3 spans 14 residues. Germline CDR1 reads SGHNT; CDR2 reads YYREEE (reference sequence). This chain's CDR3 is CASSLFVAQNEQFF. The CDR3 DNA sequence: TGTGCCAGCAGCTTATTCGTCGCACAAAATGAGCAGTTCTTC.

This chain uses TRBV4-3 with TRBJ1-3, with D possibly TRBD1 on 6 matching bases. The CDR3 loop spans 17 amino acids. The germline V gene has CDR1 LGHNA and CDR2 YSLEER. Deletions cut 0 bases from V and 3 bases from J, with 15 bases between. The CDR3 reads CASSQDNRVKLGNTIYF. The DNA for the CDR3 is TGCGCCAGCAGCCAAGACAACAGGGTTAAGCTTGGAAACACCATATATTTT.

The chain combines TRBV29-1 with TRBJ1-2; unclear D gene. CDR1 is SQVTM and CDR2 is ANQGSEA in the germline V gene. Trimming left V 3 bases short and J 3 bases short, with 5 bases between. This CDR3 is 11 amino acids long. The CDR3 sequence: CSVDRDYGYTF. CDR3 bases: TGCAGCGTTGACCGGGACTATGGCTACACCTTC. Complete variable domain (other parts from reference TRBV29-1 and TRBJ1-2): SAVISQKPSRDICQRGTSLTIQCQVDSQVTMMFWYRQQPGQSLTLIATANQGSEATYESGFVIDKFPISRPNLTFSTLTVSNMSPEDSSIYLCSVDRDYGYTFGSGTRLTVV.